This T cell receptor (beta chain) was sequenced for a study of T-cell reconstitution after alpha-beta-depleted transplantation in children. Regarding the study as a whole: Two months or so post-transplant, alpha-beta T cells reportedly derived from several hundred expanded graft clones. Several patients had high TCRbeta diversity at day 60; it came from surviving recipient T cells and thymic progenitors. Hyperexpanded clones declined; after one year, newly produced T cells mostly supplied diversity.

In germline, CDR1 is LGHDT, CDR2 YNNKEL (reference sequence). Trimming removed 5 bases from V and 5 bases from J, with 5 bases in between. The CDR3 covers 11 residues. Preparation of the TCRbeta library was carried out with unique molecular identifiers. Each CDR3 protein is one row after TCRdb ran MiXCR on the PCR reads. The data hold hundreds of thousands of distinct CDR3 sequences, with 16% observed a single time. This clonotype was counted ten times or more. Its antigen is unidentified. The receptor was derived from a male patient under 18 who had a stem cell transplant for acute lymphoblastic leukemia, so the T cells may come from the graft donor. The chain uses TRBV3-1 and TRBJ2-3; no definite D call. The sequencing used PBMCs, mostly from graft donor cells, collected 360 days after TCRalphabeta/CD19-depleted stem cell transplant. The CDR3, as DNA: TGTGCCAGCAGCTCTAAAGATACGCAGTATTTT. Its translation: CASSSKDTQYF.